This T cell receptor (beta chain) was identified during a study of blood T cell repertoires in COVID-19. The germline gives CDR1 KGHSH, CDR2 LQKENI. The CDR3 has 12 amino acids. V was pared by 6 bases and J by 10 bases, with 15 bases between. Some clones are missing from TCRdb's copy, which holds only in-frame ones; the method was immunoSEQ multiplex PCR. The sample carries roughly 130,000 clones, approximately 80% recorded once. The sequenced material came from peripheral blood. The J gene is TRBJ1-2, the V gene TRBV18; D is ambiguous. The receptor's source is a man in his 70s with acute or convalescent COVID-19. This CDR3 is CASSSFGGDYTF. The CDR3 DNA reads TGTGCCAGCTCTTCCTTTGGCGGAGACTACACCTTC.